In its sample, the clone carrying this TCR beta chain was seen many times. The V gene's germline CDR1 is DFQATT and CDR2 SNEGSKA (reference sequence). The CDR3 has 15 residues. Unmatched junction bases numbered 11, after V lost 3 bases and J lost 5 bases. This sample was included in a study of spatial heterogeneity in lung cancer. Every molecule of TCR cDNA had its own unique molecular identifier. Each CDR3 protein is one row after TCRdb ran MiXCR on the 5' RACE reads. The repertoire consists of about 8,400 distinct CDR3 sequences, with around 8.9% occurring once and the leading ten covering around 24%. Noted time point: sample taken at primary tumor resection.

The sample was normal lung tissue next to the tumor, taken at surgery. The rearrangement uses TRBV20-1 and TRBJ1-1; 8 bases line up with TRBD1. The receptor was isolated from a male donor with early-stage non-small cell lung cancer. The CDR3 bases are TGCAGTGCTAGGAACTTAGGACAGGGTGATACTGAAGCTTTCTTT. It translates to CSARNLGQGDTEAFF.